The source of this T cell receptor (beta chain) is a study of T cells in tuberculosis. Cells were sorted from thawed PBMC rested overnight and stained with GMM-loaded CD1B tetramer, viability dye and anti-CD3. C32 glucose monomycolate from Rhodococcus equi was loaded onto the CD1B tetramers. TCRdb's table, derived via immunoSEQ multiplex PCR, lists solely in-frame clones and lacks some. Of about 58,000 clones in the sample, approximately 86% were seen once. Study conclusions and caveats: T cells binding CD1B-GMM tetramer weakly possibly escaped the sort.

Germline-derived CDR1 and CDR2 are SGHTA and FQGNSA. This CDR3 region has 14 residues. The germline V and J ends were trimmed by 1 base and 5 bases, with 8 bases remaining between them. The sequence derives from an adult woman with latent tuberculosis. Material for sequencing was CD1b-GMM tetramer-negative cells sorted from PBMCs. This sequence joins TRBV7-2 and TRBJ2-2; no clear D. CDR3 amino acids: CASSLGPSTGELFF. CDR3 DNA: TGTGCCAGCAGCTTAGGGCCTAGTACCGGGGAGCTGTTTTTT.